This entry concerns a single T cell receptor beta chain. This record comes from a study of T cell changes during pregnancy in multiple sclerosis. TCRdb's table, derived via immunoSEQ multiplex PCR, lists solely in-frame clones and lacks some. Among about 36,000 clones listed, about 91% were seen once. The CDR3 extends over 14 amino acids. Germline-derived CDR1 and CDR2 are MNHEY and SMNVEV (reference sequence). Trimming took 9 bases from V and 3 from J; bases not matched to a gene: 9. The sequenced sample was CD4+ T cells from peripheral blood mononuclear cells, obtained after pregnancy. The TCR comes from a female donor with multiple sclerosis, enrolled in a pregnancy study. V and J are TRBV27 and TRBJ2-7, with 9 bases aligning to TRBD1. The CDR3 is CASKGQGRIYEQYF. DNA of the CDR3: TGTGCCAGTAAGGGACAGGGAAGGATCTACGAGCAGTACTTC.